This TCR beta chain was retrieved from a study of T cell repertoires in cytomegalovirus infection. Study information: In public TCR beta signatures, there were indications of both CMV infection and matching HLA type.

General study points: Totalled public TCR beta family frequency picked out people who carried CMV plus the relevant HLA. In two of eight donors, the top clonotype was HLA-C-restricted CMV-specific.

A remark on this clonotype: The antigen is not known.

CDR3 size: 13 residues. The germline V and J ends were trimmed by 3 bases and 4 bases, with 10 bases remaining between them. The germline CDR1 and CDR2 sequences are SGHTA and FQGNSA. MiXCR, applied by TCRdb to the reads, yields one record per CDR3 protein. In the table there are 680,000 or so distinct CDR3 sequences, roughly a third of which are singletons. This receptor was identified in a human donor in good health (CMV status not recorded). Some clones in this sample may be carry-over from other donors' samples. The V and J genes are TRBV7-2 and TRBJ2-7; D is possibly TRBD2 (6 bases). Sequencing used PBMCs. The CDR3 coding sequence is TGTACCAGCAGCTTGGGACTTAAATACGAGCAGTACTTC. Protein: CTSSLGLKYEQYF. Drawing the rest from reference TRBV7-2 and TRBJ2-7, the complete variable domain is GAGVSQSPSNKVTEKGKDVELRCDPISGHTALYWYRQSLGQGLEFLIYFQGNSAPDKSGLPSDRFSAERTGGSVSTLTIQRTQQEDSAVYLCTSSLGLKYEQYFGPGTRLTVT.